These 18 T cell receptor beta chains were all obtained from the same sample, sequenced in a study of blood T cells in healthy people across ages. A J-beta primer mix and a sample-barcoded 5' primer were used in a second PCR of roughly 6 to 12 cycles. TCRdb used MiXCR to reprocess the 5' RACE reads, holding one entry per CDR3 protein. The sample shows 550,000 to 700,000 distinct CDR3 sequences, 25% to 30% of them seen only once. The sequenced sample was blood. These TCRs come from a woman in her 70s in good health.

The chain combines TRBV5-5 with TRBJ2-5; a weak D match, TRBD1 (6 bases). The CDR3 is made up of 16 amino acids. Germline V gives CDR1 SGHKS, CDR2 YYEKEE (reference sequence). V was shortened by 0 bases and J by 1 base, with 13 bases between the two germline ends. CDR3 loop: CASSLGRGEIQETQYF. The CDR3 nucleotides read TGTGCCAGCAGCTTGGGCAGGGGTGAAATCCAAGAGACCCAGTACTTC.

This clonotype was recorded once. The DNA of the CDR3 is TGTGCCAGCAGCCAAGGGACAGGGAGTCGAGCTTTCTTT. Translated, it gives CASSQGTGSRAFF. The V call is TRBV6-2 or TRBV6-3, the J call TRBJ1-1; 9 nucleotides align to TRBD1. V was clipped by 6 bases and J by 10 bases; unmatched bases: 9. Germline-derived CDR1 and CDR2 are MNHEY and SVGEGT. The CDR3 extends over 13 amino acids.

In this sample, this clonotype turned up a few times. The chain has TRBV20-1 and TRBJ1-6; 10 nucleotides match TRBD1. Germline-derived CDR1 and CDR2 are DFQATT and SNEGSKA (reference sequence). V shed 3 bases, J shed 8 bases, and the junction held 7 bases outside the gene matches. CDR3 length: 15 residues. The CDR3 DNA reads TGCAGTGCTAGGCCCGACAGGGGGCTTTATTCACCCCTCCACTTT. Protein sequence: CSARPDRGLYSPLHF.

V and J are TRBV12-3 or TRBV12-4 and TRBJ2-7, with D possibly being TRBD2 (6 bases). The CDR3 is 15 amino acids. V lost 6 bases and J 0 bases, leaving 15 bases between the germline ends. This CDR3 reads CASSYAGSSSYEQYF. Written as DNA, the CDR3 is TGTGCCAGCAGCTACGCGGGATCCAGCTCCTACGAGCAGTACTTC.

This clonotype was recorded at least ten times. The rearrangement links TRBV19 to TRBJ2-7; D might be TRBD1 (6 bases). The V end lost 3 bases, the J end lost 4 bases, and 10 bases lay between the germline ends. Germline CDR1 LNHDA, CDR2 SQIVND (reference sequence). The CDR3 has 13 residues. The CDR3 DNA follows: TGTGCCAGTAGTATGGGGGCTAGGTACGAGCAGTACTTC. Translation: CASSMGARYEQYF.

A few counts support this clonotype. The rearrangement uses TRBV6-4 and TRBJ2-3; TRBD2 matches 11 bases. V dropped 0 bases and J dropped 7; count of bases not matched to a gene: 6. This CDR3 contains 16 residues. Germline lookup yields CDR1 MRHNA and CDR2 SNTAGT. CDR3 protein: CASSDSKPSGGNTQYF. The CDR3 DNA sequence: TGTGCCAGCAGTGACTCGAAGCCTAGCGGGGGGAATACGCAGTATTTT.

The rearrangement joins TRBV6-1 to TRBJ1-6; 9 bases line up with TRBD1. V trimming: 6 bases; J trimming: 18 bases; junction bases outside the gene matches: 15. The CDR3 loop spans 14 amino acids. CDR1 is MNHNS and CDR2 is SASEGT in the germline V gene. CDR3 in DNA: TGTGCCAGCAGCTTGGACAGGGGCCGTCAACAACGCCACTTT. It encodes CASSLDRGRQQRHF.

The chain links TRBV29-1 to TRBJ2-3; D remains ambiguous. Germline assignment: CDR1 SQVTM and CDR2 ANQGSEA. This CDR3 has 13 residues. Trimming removed 4 bases at V and 2 bases at J, with 10 bases between. The CDR3 is CSVGTVTTDTQYF. In DNA, the CDR3 is TGCAGCGTTGGAACGGTGACCACAGATACGCAGTATTTT.

In its sample, this clonotype was seen a few times. The V gene is TRBV12-3 or TRBV12-4, the J gene TRBJ1-2; D is perhaps TRBD1 (5 bases). CDR3 length equals 16 residues. The V end lost 4 bases, the J end lost 2 bases, and 17 bases lay between the germline ends. The CDR3 DNA is TGTGCCAGCAGTTCCCGGGGTCAGGGCACCAACTATGGCTACACCTTC. Its translation: CASSSRGQGTNYGYTF.

The genes are TRBV29-1 and TRBJ2-2; no clear D. The CDR3 is 13 residues long. Trimming took 4 bases from V and 3 from J, leaving 9 bases between them. Germline assignment: CDR1 SQVTM and CDR2 ANQGSEA. The CDR3 loop is CSVGTPDTGELFF. CDR3 DNA sequence: TGCAGCGTTGGCACTCCGGACACCGGGGAGCTGTTTTTT.

The J gene is TRBJ2-7, the V gene TRBV6-2 or TRBV6-3; 14 bases agree with TRBD2. The CDR3 is made up of 19 amino acids. Trimming at V came to 4 bases and at J to 0 bases, leaving 11 bases not matched to a gene. Germline V CDR1 and CDR2: MNHEY, SVGEGT. CDR3 DNA sequence: TGTGCCAGCAGTTTTTGGACTAGCGGGGGGCCGTCGAGCTCCTACGAGCAGTACTTC. As protein: CASSFWTSGGPSSSYEQYF.

Ten or more counts support this clonotype. The chain has TRBV29-1 and TRBJ2-7; 11 positions agree with TRBD2. The junction had 4 bases not matched to a gene; V was cut back by 5 bases and J by 1 base. Per the germline V gene, CDR1 is SQVTM and CDR2 is ANQGSEA. The CDR3 runs to 14 residues. The CDR3 sequence: CSVFASGGSYEQYF. DNA for the CDR3: TGCAGCGTTTTCGCTAGCGGGGGGTCCTACGAGCAGTACTTC.

This sequence joins TRBV4-3 and TRBJ1-2, with 11 bases fitting TRBD1. The CDR3 loop spans 17 amino acids. With V trimmed by 3 bases and J by 4 bases, 10 bases remained unmatched. CDR1 and CDR2 from the germline V gene are LGHNA and YSLEER. The CDR3 DNA reads as TGCGCCAGCAGCCACATAGGCCGGGACAGGGGGACCTATGGCTACACCTTC. The encoded protein is CASSHIGRDRGTYGYTF.

This clonotype has just one count. J is TRBJ2-5 and V is TRBV6-5; D not certain. The V gene lost 2 bases and the J gene lost 0 bases, with 10 bases spanning the gap. CDR3 length: 15 amino acids. Looked up from germline, CDR1 is MNHEY and CDR2 is SVGAGI. The CDR3 is CASSYRFADQETQYF. The DNA of the CDR3 is TGTGCCAGCAGTTACCGCTTTGCGGACCAAGAGACCCAGTACTTC.

This clonotype was recorded only once. The chain couples TRBV4-3 to TRBJ2-6, with D tentatively TRBD1 or TRBD2 (6 bases each). Germline CDR1 LGHNA, CDR2 YSLEER. This CDR3 spans 16 amino acids. Trimming cost V 0 bases and J 13 bases, with 19 bases left between them. The CDR3 DNA reads as TGCGCCAGCAGCCAAGATCGAGGGGGGACGATGATGGTCCTGACTTTC. It translates to CASSQDRGGTMMVLTF.

The chain joins TRBV27 to TRBJ2-1; D may match TRBD1 or TRBD2 (5 bases each). This CDR3 comprises 14 residues. Germline V gene sequence: CDR1 MNHEY, CDR2 SMNVEV (reference sequence). Trimming removed 6 bases at V and 1 base at J, with 10 bases between. The CDR3 reads CASRGTLSYNEQFF. CDR3 nucleotide sequence: TGTGCCAGCAGGGGGACGTTATCCTACAATGAGCAGTTCTTC.

The genes are TRBV3-1 and TRBJ1-3, with unresolved D. Germline V gene lookup returns CDR1 LGHDT and CDR2 YNNKEL (reference sequence). Trimming removed 0 bases from V and 0 bases from J, with 6 bases in between. The length of the CDR3 is 15 residues. CDR3 bases: TGTGCCAGCAGCCAAGATTTCAGCTCTGGAAACACCATATATTTT. This sequence encodes CASSQDFSSGNTIYF.

The J gene is TRBJ1-4, the V gene TRBV10-3; D ambiguous. This CDR3 has 14 residues. V lost 3 bases to trimming and J lost 8 bases, with 13 bases between them. From germline, CDR1 is ENHRY and CDR2 SYGVKD. This chain's CDR3 is CAISEGRGGEKLFF. The CDR3 DNA reads TGTGCCATCAGTGAAGGTCGCGGCGGGGAAAAACTGTTTTTT.